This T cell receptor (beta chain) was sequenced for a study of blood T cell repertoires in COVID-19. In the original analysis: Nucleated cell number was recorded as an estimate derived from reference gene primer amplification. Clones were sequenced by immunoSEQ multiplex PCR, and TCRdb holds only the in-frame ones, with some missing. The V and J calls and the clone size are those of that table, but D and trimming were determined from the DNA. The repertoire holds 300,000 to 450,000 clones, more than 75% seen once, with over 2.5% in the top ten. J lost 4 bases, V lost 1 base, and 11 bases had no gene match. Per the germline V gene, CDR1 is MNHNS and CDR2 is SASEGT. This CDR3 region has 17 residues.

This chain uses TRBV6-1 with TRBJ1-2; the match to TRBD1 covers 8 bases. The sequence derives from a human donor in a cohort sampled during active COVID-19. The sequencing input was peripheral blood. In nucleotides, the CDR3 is TGTGCCAGCAGTGAAGTCTTGAACAGGGGGAGACGCTATGGCTACACCTTC. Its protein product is CASSEVLNRGRRYGYTF.